The count of the clone carrying this TCR beta chain is one. V was pared by 5 bases and J by 5 bases, with 8 bases of the junction left unmatched. Germline CDR1 and CDR2: SGHVS and FNYEAQ. The CDR3 extends over 14 amino acids. This entry comes from a study of blood T cell repertoires in COVID-19. On the study more broadly: Acute-phase and convalescent COVID-19 samples originated in the United States, Italy and Spain. Sample material is recorded as cDNA or gDNA derived from T cells, B-cell-depleted T cells, or PBMCs.

Original processing methods: Nucleated cell number was recorded as an estimate derived from reference gene primer amplification. The assay was immunoSEQ multiplex PCR, and TCRdb's table has in-frame clones only and misses some. V and J calls and clone size are those listed in that table; D and trimming were worked out from the DNA. The sample has some 85,000 clones, 75% to 85% seen once. The chain links TRBV7-6 to TRBJ2-5; TRBD1 matches 7 bases. The origin of this receptor is a woman aged 80 or older with acute or convalescent COVID-19. The sequenced sample was peripheral blood. CDR3: CASSNDREGETQYF. The CDR3, as DNA: TGTGCCAGCAGCAATGACAGGGAAGGGGAGACCCAGTACTTC.